This T cell receptor beta chain was sequenced for a study of PD-1 blockade in classical Hodgkin lymphoma. No patient escaped relapse after autologous stem cell transplantation, and brentuximab vedotin exposure varied. Complete response, partial response or progressive disease was recorded as best response. Study-level findings and limits: Newly diagnosed patients had diversity similar to the baseline diversity of complete responders. Relapsed/refractory patients reportedly had the lowest baseline TCR diversity, below newly diagnosed patients, who were below healthy donors.

The germline V gene has CDR1 MDHEN and CDR2 SYDVKM. V was pared by 4 bases and J by 4 bases, with 14 bases between. The CDR3 runs 14 residues. Points on this clone: Its target is unknown.

The repertoire was sequenced with immunoSEQ multiplex PCR; TCRdb's copy has only in-frame clones and lacks some. The profile shows about 40,000 clones, around 78% of them singletons. The rearrangement links TRBV28 to TRBJ2-7, with D tentatively TRBD1 (6 bases). The sample here was peripheral blood mononuclear cells (PBMCs), taken at baseline. The TCR sequence derives from a human donor with classical Hodgkin lymphoma. The CDR3 spells CASSSPGHGYEQYF. CDR3 nucleotide sequence: TGTGCCAGCAGTTCCCCGGGACATGGTTACGAGCAGTACTTC.